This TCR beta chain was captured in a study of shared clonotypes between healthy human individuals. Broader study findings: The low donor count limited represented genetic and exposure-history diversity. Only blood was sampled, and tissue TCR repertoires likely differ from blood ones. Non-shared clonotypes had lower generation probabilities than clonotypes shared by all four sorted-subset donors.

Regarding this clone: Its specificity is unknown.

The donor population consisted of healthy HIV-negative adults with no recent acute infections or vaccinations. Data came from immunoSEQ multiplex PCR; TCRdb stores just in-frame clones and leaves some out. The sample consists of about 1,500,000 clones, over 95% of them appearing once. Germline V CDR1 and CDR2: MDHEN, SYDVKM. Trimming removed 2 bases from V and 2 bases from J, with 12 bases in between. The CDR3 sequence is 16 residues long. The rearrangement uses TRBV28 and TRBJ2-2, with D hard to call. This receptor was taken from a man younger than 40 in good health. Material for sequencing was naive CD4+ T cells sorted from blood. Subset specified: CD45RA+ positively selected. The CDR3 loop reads CASSLIGGPNTGELFF. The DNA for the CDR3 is TGTGCCAGCAGTTTAATCGGTGGGCCAAACACCGGGGAGCTGTTTTTT.